The clone carrying this T cell receptor (beta chain) was seen ten or more times. Stated time point: blood at routine non-recurrence follow-up after resection. The data originate from a study of spatial heterogeneity in lung cancer. Each molecule of TCR cDNA was tagged with one unique molecular identifier. Via MiXCR, TCRdb re-called the 5' RACE reads, giving one row per CDR3 protein. The repertoire holds 20,000 to 30,000 distinct CDR3 sequences, with roughly 9.7% as singletons. V was clipped by 4 bases and J by 5 bases; unmatched bases: 7. Germline V gene sequence: CDR1 LGHDT, CDR2 YNNKEL (reference sequence). The CDR3 spans 15 residues.

This chain connects TRBV3-1 to TRBJ2-1; 8 positions match TRBD2. The sequence derives from a male donor with early-stage non-small cell lung cancer. The sample was PBMCs, taken at follow-up. The chain's CDR3 is CASSLGRGANNEQFF. CDR3 coding DNA: TGTGCCAGCAGCCTCGGGAGGGGGGCAAACAATGAGCAGTTCTTC.